These 30 T cell receptor beta chains came from one sample sequenced in a study of T cell repertoires in cytomegalovirus infection. TCRdb recomputed calls from the reads with MiXCR, one row per CDR3 protein. The sample holds more than 400,000 distinct CDR3 sequences, more than 25% seen once. Sequencing was performed on PBMCs. The receptor source for this set is a human donor in good health (CMV status not recorded). Some clones in this sample may be carry-over from other donors' samples.

The genes are TRBV7-8 and TRBJ2-2, with D unresolved. Looked up from germline, CDR1 is SGHVS and CDR2 is FQNEAQ. The CDR3 loop spans 18 amino acids. The V end was cut by 7 bases, the J end by 0 bases, with 21 bases between. CDR3 nucleotide sequence: TGTGCCAGCAATCAGAGAGGTTTCGACACGGCGAACACCGGGGAGCTGTTTTTT. Its translation is CASNQRGFDTANTGELFF.

J is TRBJ1-1 and V is TRBV29-1; D gene uncertain. Germline CDR1 SQVTM, CDR2 ANQGSEA. V lost 0 bases and J lost 1, with 15 bases in between. CDR3 length: 16 amino acids. The CDR3 coding sequence is TGCAGCGTTGAAGAGCTGGCTCCAACAAGGAACACTGAAGCTTTCTTT. Its translation: CSVEELAPTRNTEAFF.

This clonotype has more than one count but fewer than ten. The J gene is TRBJ2-5, the V gene TRBV7-2; the match to TRBD1 covers 12 bases. Germline CDR1 and CDR2: SGHTA and FQGNSA. There are 19 residues in the CDR3. V dropped 4 bases and J dropped 5; count of bases not matched to a gene: 17. DNA for the CDR3: TGTGCCAGCAGCTCTAAACAACCCGGGACAGGGGGCTGGAAGGAGACCCAGTACTTC. Translated: CASSSKQPGTGGWKETQYF.

The chain links TRBV11-3 to TRBJ2-2, with TRBD2 matching 7 bases. Trimming at V came to 0 bases and at J to 7 bases, leaving 8 bases not matched to a gene. The CDR3 runs to 16 residues. CDR1 and CDR2 (germline): SGHNT, YENEEA. This CDR3 reads CASSLDLQGRGGELFF. The CDR3 nucleotides are TGTGCCAGCAGCTTAGACCTCCAAGGGAGGGGCGGGGAGCTGTTTTTT.

This clonotype was found many times. This chain connects TRBV7-2 to TRBJ1-2; tentatively, D is TRBD1 (6 bases). V lost 3 bases and J 4 bases, leaving 12 bases between the germline ends. The CDR3 is 14 residues long. Germline V CDR1 and CDR2: SGHTA, FQGNSA. The CDR3 DNA reads as TGTGCCAGCAGCTTGGGGGGGGCGCGCTATGGCTACACCTTC. Its translation: CASSLGGARYGYTF.

This chain joins TRBV24-1 and TRBJ2-1, with a possible D match to TRBD2 (5 bases). CDR3 length: 14 amino acids. The V and J ends lost 3 bases and 9 bases respectively, with 14 bases between them. Germline-derived CDR1 and CDR2 are KGHDR and SFDVKD. The CDR3 region is CATSDNPRDGEQFF. Here the CDR3 DNA reads TGTGCCACCAGTGATAATCCCCGGGATGGTGAGCAGTTCTTC.

The rearrangement joins TRBV28 to TRBJ1-5; D ambiguous. There are 16 residues in the CDR3. The germline gives CDR1 MDHEN, CDR2 SYDVKM. V was shortened by 5 bases and J by 4 bases, with 18 bases between the two germline ends. CDR3 region: CASSPQIGRGNQPQHF. CDR3 nucleotide sequence: TGTGCCAGCAGTCCCCAAATAGGCCGCGGTAATCAGCCCCAGCATTTT.

The V and J genes are TRBV29-1 and TRBJ2-5; possibly TRBD1 for D (6 bases). The CDR3 sequence is 12 residues long. Germline V gene lookup returns CDR1 SQVTM and CDR2 ANQGSEA. V was pared by 4 bases and J by 0 bases, with 6 bases between. CDR3 nucleotides: TGCAGCGTTGGACAGGACCAAGAGACCCAGTACTTC. It yields the protein CSVGQDQETQYF.

The sample holds a few counts of this clonotype. The chain has TRBV20-1 and TRBJ2-5; 10 bases line up with TRBD2. Germline assignment: CDR1 DFQATT and CDR2 SNEGSKA (reference sequence). The junction had 16 bases not matched to a gene; V was cut back by 5 bases and J by 4 bases. There are 17 residues in the CDR3. In DNA, the CDR3 is TGCAGTGCTGACTTAGCGGGAGGAACTATGAGGGGAGAGACCCAGTACTTC. Translation: CSADLAGGTMRGETQYF.

The sample holds many counts of this clonotype. This sequence joins TRBV7-9 and TRBJ2-3, with TRBD1 identical over 10 bases. Trimming took 5 bases from V and 3 from J; bases not matched to a gene: 2. Germline V gene data show CDR1 as SEHNR and CDR2 as FQNEAQ (reference sequence). This CDR3 is 14 amino acids long. CDR3 DNA: TGTGCCAGCAGCCCGGGACAGGGGACAGATACGCAGTATTTT. Protein sequence: CASSPGQGTDTQYF. The full variable domain, with the rest looked up from reference TRBV7-9 and TRBJ2-3, is DTGVSQNPRHKITKRGQNVTFRCDPISEHNRLYWYRQTLGQGPEFLTYFQNEAQLEKSRLLSDRFSAERPKGSFSTLEIQRTEQGDSAMYLCASSPGQGTDTQYFGPGTRLTVL.

The V call is TRBV7-9, the J call TRBJ2-5; D call uncertain. Germline V gene sequence: CDR1 SEHNR, CDR2 FQNEAQ (reference sequence). V was trimmed by 5 bases and J by 0 bases, leaving 16 bases between them. CDR3 length: 16 amino acids. As DNA, the CDR3 is TGTGCCAGCAGCCCCCTTTATCAGTACAACCAAGAGACCCAGTACTTC. Translation gives CASSPLYQYNQETQYF.

The chain couples TRBV5-1 to TRBJ2-1; TRBD2 agrees at 9 bases. From germline, CDR1 is SGHRS and CDR2 YFSETQ. V lost 0 bases, J lost 5 bases, and 15 bases stayed unmatched. The CDR3 runs 19 residues. The CDR3 DNA follows: TGCGCCAGCAGCTTGGTCGATAGCGGGAGCCAACTGGGGGACAATGAGCAGTTCTTC. Translating it yields CASSLVDSGSQLGDNEQFF.

The chain employs TRBV14 and TRBJ2-7, with no clear D. V shed 4 bases and J shed 0 bases, with 7 bases lying between them. The germline gives CDR1 SGHDN, CDR2 FVKESK. The CDR3 covers 13 residues. The CDR3 region is CASSPSRSYEQYF. The CDR3 coding sequence is TGTGCCAGCAGCCCCTCGCGCTCCTACGAGCAGTACTTC.

The chain couples TRBV5-3 to TRBJ2-2; possibly TRBD2 for D (6 bases). TRBV5-3 is noted as an ORF with a role that remains uncertain. This CDR3 has 16 amino acids. The germline V and J ends were trimmed by 8 bases and 0 bases, with 17 bases remaining between them. In DNA, the CDR3 is TGTGCCAGCAGCCAAACCGGGAGTGCGAACACCGGGGAGCTGTTTTTT. Translated, it gives CASSQTGSANTGELFF.

The J gene is TRBJ2-7, the V gene TRBV7-2, with TRBD2 as a possible D gene (7 bases). V lost 5 bases and J lost 2, with 28 bases in between. Germline CDR1 is SGHTA and CDR2 is FQGNSA. The CDR3 sequence is 19 residues long. The CDR3 nucleotides read TGTGCCAGCAGCACAAGAGGGGGGCAGGGACTACCCACGACCTACGAGCAGTACTTC. It codes for CASSTRGGQGLPTTYEQYF.

The genes are TRBV20-1 and TRBJ2-1; 7 bases map to TRBD2. CDR3 length: 12 residues. The V gene end was trimmed by 7 bases and the J gene end by 10 bases; junction bases not matched to a gene: 10. Germline values: CDR1 DFQATT, CDR2 SNEGSKA (reference sequence). The CDR3: CSGAGEWREQFF. DNA of the CDR3: TGCAGTGGGGCGGGAGAGTGGCGAGAGCAGTTCTTC.

This clonotype was counted only a few times. The rearrangement uses TRBV5-1 and TRBJ2-1; 11 bases align to TRBD2. This CDR3 comprises 16 residues. In germline, CDR1 is SGHRS, CDR2 YFSETQ. V was pared by 4 bases and J by 5 bases, with 8 bases of the junction left unmatched. The CDR3 region is CASSKGGTSGDNEQFF. Written as DNA, the CDR3 is TGCGCCAGCAGCAAGGGAGGGACTAGCGGCGACAATGAGCAGTTCTTC.

The V gene is TRBV28, the J gene TRBJ1-2, with a tentative D call TRBD1 (5 bases). The CDR3 is made up of 11 amino acids. V lost 11 bases, J lost 7 bases, and 14 bases lay in between. From germline, CDR1 is MDHEN and CDR2 SYDVKM. The CDR3 sequence is CASRGESGYTF. CDR3 DNA: TGTGCCTCCCGGGGGGAAAGTGGCTACACCTTC.

V gene TRBV6-2 or TRBV6-3 combines with J gene TRBJ2-1, with D maybe TRBD2 (6 bases). The V end lost 4 bases, the J end lost 8 bases, and 21 bases lay between the germline ends. CDR3 length: 16 amino acids. CDR1 and CDR2 (germline): MNHEY, SVGEGT. Written as DNA, the CDR3 is TGTGCCAGCAGTTCCTCGCGGGGCATAAAGGGCGATGAGCAGTTCTTC. Encoded protein: CASSSSRGIKGDEQFF.

V usage is TRBV20-1 and J usage is TRBJ1-5; D remains ambiguous. V lost 0 bases and J 7 bases, leaving 7 bases between the germline ends. This CDR3 contains 12 residues. CDR1 DFQATT and CDR2 SNEGSKA come from the germline V gene (reference sequence). CDR3 nucleotides: TGCAGTGCTAGAGAAGGTATCCAGCCCCAGCATTTT. This gives the protein CSAREGIQPQHF.

In its sample, this clonotype was seen many times. V gene TRBV7-9 combines with J gene TRBJ2-3; D is unresolved. With 7 bases removed from V and 2 bases from J, the gap between germline ends came to 13 bases. The CDR3 sequence is 14 residues long. Per germline, CDR1 SEHNR and CDR2 FQNEAQ (reference sequence). In nucleotides, the CDR3 is TGTGCCAGCAACCCCGCTGCAACCACAGATACGCAGTATTTT. The encoded protein is CASNPAATTDTQYF.

V usage is TRBV11-2 and J usage is TRBJ2-2; D is tentatively TRBD1 or TRBD2 (5 bases each). V shed 6 bases and J shed 1 base, with 18 bases lying between them. CDR3 size: 17 residues. The V gene's germline CDR1 is SGHAT and CDR2 FQNNGV. CDR3 nucleotide sequence: TGTGCCAGCAGTACCGAGGGTTGGGGCAGGAACACCGGGGAGCTGTTTTTT. As protein: CASSTEGWGRNTGELFF.

The chain recombines TRBV6-6 with TRBJ2-3; the match to TRBD2 covers 11 bases. The CDR3 contains 20 residues. Germline trimming cut 0 bases from V and 0 bases from J; bases unmatched to any gene: 11. Germline V CDR1 and CDR2: MNHNY, SVGAGI (reference sequence). The CDR3 protein is CASSYSRTSGSRFSTDTQYF. As DNA, the CDR3 is TGTGCCAGCAGTTACTCCAGGACTAGCGGGTCCCGCTTTAGCACAGATACGCAGTATTTT.

This clonotype was detected a few times. The chain is built from TRBV6-2 or TRBV6-3 and TRBJ2-1, with 11 positions matching TRBD1. The germline CDR1 and CDR2 sequences are MNHEY and SVGEGT. Unmatched junction bases numbered 5, after V lost 2 bases and J lost 8 bases. This CDR3 comprises 15 residues. CDR3: CASSYPGQGAHEQFF. CDR3 sequence (DNA): TGTGCCAGCAGTTACCCCGGACAGGGGGCTCATGAGCAGTTCTTC.

This clonotype was recorded many times. The rearrangement joins TRBV7-8 to TRBJ1-1; 7 positions agree with TRBD1. Trimming at V came to 5 bases and at J to 10 bases, leaving 13 bases not matched to a gene. Per the germline V gene, CDR1 is SGHVS and CDR2 is FQNEAQ. This CDR3 is 14 amino acids long. CDR3 loop: CASSPGTAKGAAFF. The CDR3 DNA sequence: TGTGCCAGCAGCCCAGGGACAGCTAAGGGGGCAGCTTTCTTT. Using reference TRBV7-8 and TRBJ1-1 for the parts outside the CDR3, the full variable domain is GAGVSQSPRYKVAKRGQDVALRCDPISGHVSLFWYQQALGQGPEFLTYFQNEAQLDKSGLPSDRFFAERPEGSVSTLKIQRTQQEDSAVYLCASSPGTAKGAAFFGQGTRLTVV.

This clonotype was detected many times. In nucleotides, the CDR3 is TGTGCCAGCAGCCGGGGAGCGGAAGATACGCAGTATTTT. This sequence encodes CASSRGAEDTQYF. The rearrangement joins TRBV7-2 to TRBJ2-3, with D possibly TRBD2 on 5 matching bases. This CDR3 is built from 13 residues. Germline CDR1 and CDR2: SGHTA and FQGNSA. Trimming took off 5 bases at V and 5 bases at J, with 11 bases between the two ends. Combining the CDR3 with reference TRBV7-2 and TRBJ2-3 gives the whole variable domain GAGVSQSPSNKVTEKGKDVELRCDPISGHTALYWYRQSLGQGLEFLIYFQGNSAPDKSGLPSDRFSAERTGGSVSTLTIQRTQQEDSAVYLCASSRGAEDTQYFGPGTRLTVL.

The J gene is TRBJ2-3, the V gene TRBV29-1; TRBD2 is a possible D gene (5 bases). V shed 5 bases and J shed 6 bases, with 18 bases lying between them. Germline-derived CDR1 and CDR2 are SQVTM and ANQGSEA. CDR3 length equals 14 residues. The CDR3 reads CSVHPRLARDTQYF. In DNA form, the CDR3 reads TGCAGCGTTCACCCCCGGTTAGCGCGGGATACGCAGTATTTT.

This clonotype appeared many times. The V gene is TRBV12-3 or TRBV12-4, the J gene TRBJ1-3; no reliable D call. Trimming left V 3 bases short and J 8 bases short, with 17 bases between. The CDR3 loop spans 15 amino acids. CDR3 loop: CASSFQDVSVDTIYF. The CDR3 DNA follows: TGTGCCAGCAGTTTCCAGGACGTCTCTGTGGACACCATATATTTT.

Points on this clonotype: A much larger clone lies a single base off, so this may be a read error. This chain connects TRBV7-8 to TRBJ2-5; maybe TRBD2 (5 bases). There are 15 residues in the CDR3. The V end was cut by 6 bases, the J end by 4 bases, with 18 bases between. The germline V gene encodes CDR1 SGHVS and CDR2 FQNEAQ. The CDR3 region is CASRESQLDLETQYF. Written as DNA, the CDR3 is TGTGCCAGCAGAGAATCGCAGCTGGACTTAGAGACCCAGTACTTC.

The chain employs TRBV12-3 or TRBV12-4 and TRBJ1-2; D is uncertain. Deletions cut 0 bases from V and 4 bases from J, with 12 bases between. The CDR3 is made up of 15 amino acids. The CDR3 here is CASSLAHPEPYGYTF. The CDR3 DNA follows: TGTGCCAGCAGTTTAGCCCATCCCGAACCCTATGGCTACACCTTC.